Here is one T cell receptor beta chain with its context. What it binds is not known. This sample was taken from a study of shared clonotypes between healthy human individuals. General study findings and limits: In having few donors, the study represented limited genetic and exposure-history diversity. Memory subsets generally showed smaller estimated richness than naive subsets did.

Replicate PCRs for sorted subsets used around 200 ng DNA; this equaled about 30,000 T cell genomes. The protocol was immunoSEQ multiplex PCR, while the TCRdb copy is restricted to in-frame clones and leaves out a portion. This sample has about 960,000 clones, with around 80% found just once. A CD45RA+ naive subset and a CD45RA-negative memory subset were split from CD4+ cells. The length of the CDR3 is 13 residues. Germline CDR1 and CDR2: KGHSH and LQKENI. With 2 bases removed from V and 7 bases from J, the gap between germline ends came to 11 bases. The clonotype comes from a man younger than 35 in good health. The sequenced sample consisted of memory CD4+ T cells sorted from blood. Described subset: CD45RA-negative fraction. The chain recombines TRBV18 with TRBJ1-2; D not resolved. The CDR3 spells CASSPERLSGYTF. DNA for the CDR3: TGTGCCAGCTCACCAGAGAGACTCAGTGGCTACACCTTC. The full variable domain, rest sourced from reference TRBV18 and TRBJ1-2, is NAGVMQNPRHLVRRRGQEARLRCSPMKGHSHVYWYRQLPEEGLKFMVYLQKENIIDESGMPKERFSAEFPKEGPSILRIQQVVRGDSAAYFCASSPERLSGYTFGSGTRLTVV.